This T cell receptor (beta chain) was recovered during a study of cytomegalovirus exposure and HLA in healthy donors. Study background: An earlier analysis identified 100 million to 130 million unique TCR beta sequences in approximately 190 million T cells. Study outcomes and limitations: Later findings reportedly placed an Asian-associated ancestry cluster below the approximately 670-donor mean for N-insertions.

The primer mix had 60 Vbeta and 13 Jbeta primers. TCRdb's copy holds only in-frame clones and misses some; the assay was immunoSEQ multiplex PCR. The table has roughly 200,000 clones, around 86% seen once. On this clone itself: Its target is not known.

This CDR3 has 13 residues. V was pared by 3 bases and J by 7 bases, with 1 base of the junction left unmatched. The V gene's germline CDR1 is SEHNR and CDR2 FQNEAQ (reference sequence). This receptor was taken from a man aged 25 to 40 in good health and CMV-seronegative. This sequence joins TRBV7-9 and TRBJ2-1; 9 nucleotides match TRBD2. Sequenced sample: PBMCs. CDR3 nucleotides: TGTGCCAGCAGCTTGAGCGGGGGGAATGAGCAGTTCTTC. Translated, it gives CASSLSGGNEQFF.